This TCR beta chain was captured in a study of control samples from healthy donors and cancer patients. Trimming left V 5 bases short and J 2 bases short, with 10 bases between. Germline V gene lookup returns CDR1 KGHSH and CDR2 LQKENI. This CDR3 comprises 14 residues. The table came from immunoSEQ multiplex PCR; TCRdb's copy has only in-frame clones and leaves some out. The repertoire has 100,000 to 150,000 clones, over 75% of them found once; the top ten carry around 1.8%. The sample taken for sequencing was blood. The V gene is TRBV18, the J gene TRBJ1-5; TRBD1 might be the D (6 bases). The receptor was isolated from a man between 18 and 35 years old in good health. CDR3 region: CASSTQGGNQPQHF. The CDR3 nucleotides are TGTGCCAGCTCAACACAGGGTGGCAATCAGCCCCAGCATTTT.